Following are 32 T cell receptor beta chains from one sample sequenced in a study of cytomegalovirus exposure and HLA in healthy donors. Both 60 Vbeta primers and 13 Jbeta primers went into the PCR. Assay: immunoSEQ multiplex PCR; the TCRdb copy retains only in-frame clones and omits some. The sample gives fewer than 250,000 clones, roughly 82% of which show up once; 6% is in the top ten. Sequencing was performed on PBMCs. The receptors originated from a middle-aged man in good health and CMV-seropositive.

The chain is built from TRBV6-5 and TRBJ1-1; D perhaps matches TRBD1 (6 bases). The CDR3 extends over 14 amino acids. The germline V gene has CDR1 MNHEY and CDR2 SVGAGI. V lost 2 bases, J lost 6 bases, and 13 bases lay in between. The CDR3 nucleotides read TGTGCCAGCAGTTACGACACAGGGATAGCTGAAGCTTTCTTT. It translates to CASSYDTGIAEAFF.

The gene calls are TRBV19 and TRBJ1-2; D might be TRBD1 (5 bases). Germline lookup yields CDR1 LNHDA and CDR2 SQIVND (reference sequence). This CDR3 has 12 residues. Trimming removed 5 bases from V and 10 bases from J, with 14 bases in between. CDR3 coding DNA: TGTGCCAGTAGTGTCGACAGAAGGAACTACACCTTC. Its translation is CASSVDRRNYTF.

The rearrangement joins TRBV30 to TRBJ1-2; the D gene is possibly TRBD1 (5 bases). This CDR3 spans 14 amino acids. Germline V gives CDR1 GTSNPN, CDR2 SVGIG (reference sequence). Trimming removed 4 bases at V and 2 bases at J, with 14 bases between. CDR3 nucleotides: TGTGCCTGGACCTTCCAGGACATCAACTATGGCTACACCTTC. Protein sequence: CAWTFQDINYGYTF.

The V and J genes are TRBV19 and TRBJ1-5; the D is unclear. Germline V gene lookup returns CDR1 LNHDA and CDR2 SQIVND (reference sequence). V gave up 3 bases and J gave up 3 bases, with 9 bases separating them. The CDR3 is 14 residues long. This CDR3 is CASSIRQVNQPQHF. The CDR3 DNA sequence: TGTGCCAGTAGTATTAGACAAGTCAATCAGCCCCAGCATTTT.

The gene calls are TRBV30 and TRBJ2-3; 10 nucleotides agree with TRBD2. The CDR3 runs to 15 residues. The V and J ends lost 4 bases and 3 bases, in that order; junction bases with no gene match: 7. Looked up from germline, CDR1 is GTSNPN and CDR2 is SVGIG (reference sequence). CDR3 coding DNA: TGTGCCTGGACTCTGGGACTAGCGCTGACAGATACGCAGTATTTT. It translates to CAWTLGLALTDTQYF.

CDR3 nucleotides: TGTGCCAGCAGCTTCCGACTAGCGGGGAGCTCCTACGAGCAGTACTTC. It yields the protein CASSFRLAGSSYEQYF. This chain joins TRBV7-9 and TRBJ2-7, with 11 bases fitting TRBD2. The germline V gene encodes CDR1 SEHNR and CDR2 FQNEAQ (reference sequence). The CDR3 runs 16 residues. Germline trimming cut 3 bases from V and 0 bases from J; bases unmatched to any gene: 4.

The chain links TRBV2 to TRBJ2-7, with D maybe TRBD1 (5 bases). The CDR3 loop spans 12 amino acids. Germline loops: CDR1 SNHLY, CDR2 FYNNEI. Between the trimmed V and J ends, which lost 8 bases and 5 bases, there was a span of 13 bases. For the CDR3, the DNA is TGTGCCAGCGGAAAAGGGGTCCACGAGCAGTACTTC. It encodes CASGKGVHEQYF.

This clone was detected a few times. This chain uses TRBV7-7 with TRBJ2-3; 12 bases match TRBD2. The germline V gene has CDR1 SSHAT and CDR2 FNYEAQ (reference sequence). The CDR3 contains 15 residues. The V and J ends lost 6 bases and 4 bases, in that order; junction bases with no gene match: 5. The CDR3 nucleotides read TGTGCCAGCAGTCCGACTAGCGGGAGAGCAGATACGCAGTATTTT. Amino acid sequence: CASSPTSGRADTQYF.

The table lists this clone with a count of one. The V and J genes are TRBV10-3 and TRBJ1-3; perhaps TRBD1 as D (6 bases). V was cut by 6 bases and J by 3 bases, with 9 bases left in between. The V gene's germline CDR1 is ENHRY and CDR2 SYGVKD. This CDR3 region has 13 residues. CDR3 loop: CAIRAGVGNTIYF. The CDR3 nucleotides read TGTGCCATCAGGGCAGGGGTTGGAAACACCATATATTTT.

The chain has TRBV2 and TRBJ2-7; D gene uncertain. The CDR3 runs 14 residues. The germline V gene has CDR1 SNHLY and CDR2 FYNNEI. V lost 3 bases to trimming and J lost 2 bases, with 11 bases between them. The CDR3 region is CASSERNGPYEQYF. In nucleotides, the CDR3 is TGTGCCAGCAGTGAGAGGAACGGCCCCTACGAGCAGTACTTC.

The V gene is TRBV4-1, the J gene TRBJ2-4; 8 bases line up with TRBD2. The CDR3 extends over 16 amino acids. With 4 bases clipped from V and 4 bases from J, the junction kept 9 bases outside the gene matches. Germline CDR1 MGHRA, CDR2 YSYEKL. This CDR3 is CASSPPLAGRKNIQYF. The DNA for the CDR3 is TGCGCCAGCAGCCCCCCCTTAGCGGGACGAAAAAACATTCAGTACTTC.

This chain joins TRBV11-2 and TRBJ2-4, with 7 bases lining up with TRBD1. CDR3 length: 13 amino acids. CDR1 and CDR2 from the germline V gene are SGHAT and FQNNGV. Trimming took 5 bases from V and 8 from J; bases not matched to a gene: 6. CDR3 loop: CASSQQGSDIQYF. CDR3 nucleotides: TGTGCCAGCAGCCAACAGGGGTCGGACATTCAGTACTTC.

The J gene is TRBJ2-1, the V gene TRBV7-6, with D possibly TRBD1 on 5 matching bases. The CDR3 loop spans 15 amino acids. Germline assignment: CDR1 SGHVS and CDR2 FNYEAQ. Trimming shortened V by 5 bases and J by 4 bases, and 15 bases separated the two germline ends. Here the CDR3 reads CASSVDSRPYNEQFF. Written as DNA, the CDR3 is TGTGCCAGCAGCGTCGACAGTAGGCCTTACAATGAGCAGTTCTTC.

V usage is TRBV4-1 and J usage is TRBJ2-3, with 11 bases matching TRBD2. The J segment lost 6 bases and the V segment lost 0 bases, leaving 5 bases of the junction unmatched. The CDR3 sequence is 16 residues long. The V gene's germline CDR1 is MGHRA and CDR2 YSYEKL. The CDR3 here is CASSQDQTSGDDTQYF. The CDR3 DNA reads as TGCGCCAGCAGCCAAGACCAGACTAGCGGGGACGATACGCAGTATTTT.

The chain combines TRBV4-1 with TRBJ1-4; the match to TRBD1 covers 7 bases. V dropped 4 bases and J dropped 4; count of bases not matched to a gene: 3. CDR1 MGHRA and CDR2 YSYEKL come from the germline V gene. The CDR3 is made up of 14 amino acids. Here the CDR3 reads CASSPGQFNEKLFF. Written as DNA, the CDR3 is TGCGCCAGCAGCCCGGGACAGTTTAATGAAAAACTGTTTTTT.

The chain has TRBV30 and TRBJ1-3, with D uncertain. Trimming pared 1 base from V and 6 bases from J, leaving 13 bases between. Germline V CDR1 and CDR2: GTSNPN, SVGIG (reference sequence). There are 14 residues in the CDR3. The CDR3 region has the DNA TGTGCCTGGAGTGCCAGGAACCTCACAAACACCATATATTTT. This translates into CAWSARNLTNTIYF.

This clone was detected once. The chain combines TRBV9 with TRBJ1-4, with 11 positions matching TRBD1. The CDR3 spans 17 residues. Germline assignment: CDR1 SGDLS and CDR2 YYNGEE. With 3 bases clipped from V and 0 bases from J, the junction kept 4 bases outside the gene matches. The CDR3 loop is CASSAGQGAATNEKLFF. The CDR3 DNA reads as TGTGCCAGCAGCGCCGGACAGGGGGCAGCAACTAATGAAAAACTGTTTTTT.

CDR3 region: CASSESGQVPFEQYF. The CDR3 DNA is TGTGCCAGCAGTGAATCGGGACAGGTCCCCTTCGAGCAGTACTTC. The chain combines TRBV25-1 with TRBJ2-7; 8 bases are a match to TRBD1. The CDR3 runs to 15 residues. CDR1 MGHDK and CDR2 SYGVNS come from the germline V gene. V gave up 1 base and J gave up 6 bases; unmatched junction bases: 8.

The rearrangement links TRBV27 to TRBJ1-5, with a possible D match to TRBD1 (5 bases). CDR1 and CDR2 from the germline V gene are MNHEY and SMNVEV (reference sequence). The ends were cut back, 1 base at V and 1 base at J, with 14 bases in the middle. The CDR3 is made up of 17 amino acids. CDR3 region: CASSLLSGGESNQPQHF. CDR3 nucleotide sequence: TGTGCCAGCAGTTTATTAAGTGGGGGGGAGAGCAATCAGCCCCAGCATTTT.

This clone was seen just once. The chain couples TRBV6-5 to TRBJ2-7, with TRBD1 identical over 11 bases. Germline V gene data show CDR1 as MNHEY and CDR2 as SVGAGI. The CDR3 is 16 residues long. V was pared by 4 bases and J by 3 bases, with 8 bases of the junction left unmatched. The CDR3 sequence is CASSSADRGLLYEQYF. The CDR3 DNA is TGTGCCAGCAGTTCCGCGGACAGGGGGCTTCTCTACGAGCAGTACTTC.

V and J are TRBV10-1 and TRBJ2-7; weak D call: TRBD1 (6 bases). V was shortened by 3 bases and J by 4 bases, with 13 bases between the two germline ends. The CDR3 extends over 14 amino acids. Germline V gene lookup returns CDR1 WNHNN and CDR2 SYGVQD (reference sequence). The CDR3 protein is CASSDQGRGYEQYF. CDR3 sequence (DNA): TGCGCCAGCAGTGATCAGGGAAGGGGGTACGAGCAGTACTTC.

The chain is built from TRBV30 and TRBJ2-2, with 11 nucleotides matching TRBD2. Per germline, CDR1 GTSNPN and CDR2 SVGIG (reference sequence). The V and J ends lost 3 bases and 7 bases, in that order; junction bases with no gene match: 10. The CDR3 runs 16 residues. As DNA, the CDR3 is TGTGCCTGGAGCGTCCTAGCGGGAGGTGCTGGCGGGGAGCTGTTTTTT. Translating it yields CAWSVLAGGAGGELFF.

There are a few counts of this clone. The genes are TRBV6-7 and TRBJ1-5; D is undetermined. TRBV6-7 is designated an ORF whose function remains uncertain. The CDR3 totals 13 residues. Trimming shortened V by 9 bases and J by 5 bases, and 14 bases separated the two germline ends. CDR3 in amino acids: CARCRVLYQPQHF. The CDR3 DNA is TGTGCCAGGTGCCGGGTCCTCTATCAGCCCCAGCATTTT.

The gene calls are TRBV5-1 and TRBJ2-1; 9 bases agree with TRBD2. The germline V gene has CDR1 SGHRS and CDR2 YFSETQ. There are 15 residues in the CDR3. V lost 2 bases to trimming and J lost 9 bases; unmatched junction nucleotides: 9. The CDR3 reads CASSFYSGRSSEQFF. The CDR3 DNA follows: TGCGCCAGCAGCTTCTATAGCGGGAGATCCAGTGAGCAGTTCTTC.

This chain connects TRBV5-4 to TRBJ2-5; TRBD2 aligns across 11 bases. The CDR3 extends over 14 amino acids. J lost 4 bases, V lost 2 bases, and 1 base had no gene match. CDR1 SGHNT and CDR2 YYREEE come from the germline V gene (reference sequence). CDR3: CASSFGLAGETQYF. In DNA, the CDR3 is TGTGCCAGCAGCTTCGGACTAGCGGGAGAGACCCAGTACTTC.

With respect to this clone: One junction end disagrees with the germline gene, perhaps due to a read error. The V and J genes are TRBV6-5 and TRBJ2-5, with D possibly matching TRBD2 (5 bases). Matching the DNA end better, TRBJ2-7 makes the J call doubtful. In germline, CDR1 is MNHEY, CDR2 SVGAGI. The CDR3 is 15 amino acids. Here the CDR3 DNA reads TGTGCCAGCCGTTACAACACGGGAAAAATCAACGAGCAGTACTTC. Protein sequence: CASRYNTGKINEQYF.

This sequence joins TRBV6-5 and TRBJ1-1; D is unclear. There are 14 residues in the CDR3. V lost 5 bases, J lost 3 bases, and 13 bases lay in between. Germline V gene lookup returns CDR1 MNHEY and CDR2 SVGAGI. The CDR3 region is CASSEKLRDTEAFF. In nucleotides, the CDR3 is TGTGCCAGCAGTGAAAAACTTCGAGACACTGAAGCTTTCTTT.

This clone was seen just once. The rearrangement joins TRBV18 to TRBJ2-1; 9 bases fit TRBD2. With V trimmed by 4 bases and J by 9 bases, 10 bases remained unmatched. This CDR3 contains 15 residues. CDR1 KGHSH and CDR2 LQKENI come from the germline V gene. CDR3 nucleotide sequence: TGTGCCAGCTCACAGGGACTAGCAAGGGGCACTGAGCAGTTCTTC. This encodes CASSQGLARGTEQFF.

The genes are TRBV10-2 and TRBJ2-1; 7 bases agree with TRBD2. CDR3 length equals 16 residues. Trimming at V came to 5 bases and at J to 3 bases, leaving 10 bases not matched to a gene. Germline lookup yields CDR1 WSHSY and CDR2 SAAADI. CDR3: CASSKSPGTIYNEQFF. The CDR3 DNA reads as TGCGCCAGCAGTAAATCTCCCGGGACTATCTACAATGAGCAGTTCTTC.

The CDR3 DNA sequence: TGTGCCAGCGCTGACAGGGGAACTGAAGCTTTCTTT. Its protein product is CASADRGTEAFF. This chain links TRBV2 with TRBJ1-1; 8 bases map to TRBD1. J was trimmed by 5 bases and V by 8 bases; bases with no gene match: 4. The CDR3 is made up of 12 amino acids. Germline assignment: CDR1 SNHLY and CDR2 FYNNEI.

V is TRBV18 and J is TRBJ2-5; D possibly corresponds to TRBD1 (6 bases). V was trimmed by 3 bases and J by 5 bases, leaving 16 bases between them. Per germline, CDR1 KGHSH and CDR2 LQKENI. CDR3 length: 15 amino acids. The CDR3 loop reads CASSPGHGQGETQYF. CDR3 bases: TGTGCCAGCTCACCGGGACACGGCCAGGGGGAGACCCAGTACTTC.

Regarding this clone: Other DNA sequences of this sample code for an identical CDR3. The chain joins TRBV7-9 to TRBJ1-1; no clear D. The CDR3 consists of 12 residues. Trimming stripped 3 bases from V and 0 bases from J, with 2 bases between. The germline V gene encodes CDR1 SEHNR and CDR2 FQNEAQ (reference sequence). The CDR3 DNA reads TGTGCCAGCAGCTTTATGAACACTGAAGCTTTCTTT. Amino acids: CASSFMNTEAFF.